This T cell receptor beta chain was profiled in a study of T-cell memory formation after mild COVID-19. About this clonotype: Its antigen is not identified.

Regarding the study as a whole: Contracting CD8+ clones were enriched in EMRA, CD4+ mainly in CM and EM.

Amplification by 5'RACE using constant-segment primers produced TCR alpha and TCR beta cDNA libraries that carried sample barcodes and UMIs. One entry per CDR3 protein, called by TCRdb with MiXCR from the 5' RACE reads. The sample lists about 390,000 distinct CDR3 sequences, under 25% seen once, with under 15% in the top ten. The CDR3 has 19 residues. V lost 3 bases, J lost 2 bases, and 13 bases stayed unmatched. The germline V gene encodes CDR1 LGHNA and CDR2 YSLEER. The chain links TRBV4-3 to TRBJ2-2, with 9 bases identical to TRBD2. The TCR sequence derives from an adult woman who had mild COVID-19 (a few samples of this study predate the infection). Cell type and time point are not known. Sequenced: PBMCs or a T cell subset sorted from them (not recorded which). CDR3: CASSHPGITSGYNTGELFF. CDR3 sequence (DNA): TGCGCCAGCAGCCACCCTGGGATTACTAGCGGGTACAACACCGGGGAGCTGTTTTTT.